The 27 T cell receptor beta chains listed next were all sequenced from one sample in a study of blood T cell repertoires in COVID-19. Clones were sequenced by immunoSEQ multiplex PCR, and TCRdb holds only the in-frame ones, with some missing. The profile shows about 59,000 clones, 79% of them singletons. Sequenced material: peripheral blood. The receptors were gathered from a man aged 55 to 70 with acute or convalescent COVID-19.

The CDR3 loop reads CASSLDGQGIEGYTF. The CDR3 coding sequence is TGCGCCAGCAGCTTGGATGGACAGGGTATAGAAGGCTACACCTTC. This chain links TRBV5-1 with TRBJ1-2; 8 bases match TRBD1. CDR3 length: 15 amino acids. CDR1 is SGHRS, CDR2 YFSETQ, per germline. V trimming: 0 bases; J trimming: 8 bases; junction bases outside the gene matches: 9.

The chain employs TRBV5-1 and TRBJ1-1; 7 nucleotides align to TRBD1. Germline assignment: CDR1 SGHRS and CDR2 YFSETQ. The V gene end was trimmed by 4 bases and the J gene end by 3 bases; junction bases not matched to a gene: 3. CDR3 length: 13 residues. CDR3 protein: CASSITGDTEAFF. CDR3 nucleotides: TGCGCCAGCAGCATCACAGGGGACACTGAAGCTTTCTTT.

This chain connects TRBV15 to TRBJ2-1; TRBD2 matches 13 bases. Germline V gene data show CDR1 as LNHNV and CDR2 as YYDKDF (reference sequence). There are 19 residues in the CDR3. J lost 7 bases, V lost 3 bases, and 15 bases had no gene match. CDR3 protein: CATSSDRGLAGPSENEQFF. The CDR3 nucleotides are TGTGCCACCAGCAGCGACAGGGGACTAGCGGGACCCTCAGAGAATGAGCAGTTCTTC.

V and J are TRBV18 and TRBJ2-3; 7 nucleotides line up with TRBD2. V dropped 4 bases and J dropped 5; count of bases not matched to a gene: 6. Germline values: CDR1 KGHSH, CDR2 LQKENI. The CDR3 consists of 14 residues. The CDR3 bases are TGTGCCAGCTCACGGGAGGGCCAGGGAGATACGCAGTATTTT. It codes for CASSREGQGDTQYF.

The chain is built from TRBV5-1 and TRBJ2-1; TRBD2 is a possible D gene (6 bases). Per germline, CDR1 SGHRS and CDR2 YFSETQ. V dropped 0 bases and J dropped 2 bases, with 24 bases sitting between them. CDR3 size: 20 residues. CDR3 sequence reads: CASSLEFQRALSLAYNEQFF. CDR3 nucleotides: TGCGCCAGCAGCTTGGAGTTCCAGCGGGCTCTATCCCTCGCCTACAATGAGCAGTTCTTC.

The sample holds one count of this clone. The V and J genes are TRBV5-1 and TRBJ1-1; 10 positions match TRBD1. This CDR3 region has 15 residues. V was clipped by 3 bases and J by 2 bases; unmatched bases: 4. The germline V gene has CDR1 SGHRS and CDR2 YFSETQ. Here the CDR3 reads CASSSRDRGNTEAFF. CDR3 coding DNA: TGCGCCAGCAGCTCCCGGGACAGGGGCAACACTGAAGCTTTCTTT.

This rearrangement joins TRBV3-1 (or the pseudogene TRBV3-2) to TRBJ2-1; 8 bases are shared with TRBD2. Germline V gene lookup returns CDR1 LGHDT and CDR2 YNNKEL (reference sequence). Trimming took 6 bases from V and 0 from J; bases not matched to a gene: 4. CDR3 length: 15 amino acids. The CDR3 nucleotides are TGTGCCAGCAGGACTAGCGCGAGCTCCTACAATGAGCAGTTCTTC. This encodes CASRTSASSYNEQFF.

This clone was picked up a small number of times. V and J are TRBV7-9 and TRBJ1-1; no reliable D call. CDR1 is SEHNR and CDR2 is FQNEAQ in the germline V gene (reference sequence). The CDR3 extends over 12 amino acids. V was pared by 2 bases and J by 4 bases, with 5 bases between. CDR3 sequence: CASSLSGTEAFF. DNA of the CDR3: TGTGCCAGCAGCTTAAGCGGCACTGAAGCTTTCTTT.

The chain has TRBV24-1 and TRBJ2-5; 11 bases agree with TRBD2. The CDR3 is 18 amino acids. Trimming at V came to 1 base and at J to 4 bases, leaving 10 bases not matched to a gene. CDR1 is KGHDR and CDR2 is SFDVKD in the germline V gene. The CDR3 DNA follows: TGTGCCACCAGTGATTTAGCGCCGACTAGCGGGAAGGTAGAGACCCAGTACTTC. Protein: CATSDLAPTSGKVETQYF.

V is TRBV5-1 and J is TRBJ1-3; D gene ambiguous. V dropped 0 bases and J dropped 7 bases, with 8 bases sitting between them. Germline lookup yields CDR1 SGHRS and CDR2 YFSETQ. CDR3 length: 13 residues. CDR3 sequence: CASSLGEGNTIYF. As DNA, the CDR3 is TGCGCCAGCAGCTTGGGAGAGGGCAACACCATATATTTT.

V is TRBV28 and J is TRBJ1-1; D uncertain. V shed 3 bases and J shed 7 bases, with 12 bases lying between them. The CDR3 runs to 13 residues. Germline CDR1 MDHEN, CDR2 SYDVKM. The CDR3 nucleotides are TGTGCCAGCAGTTTTACGGCGGGGTATGAAGCTTTCTTT. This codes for CASSFTAGYEAFF. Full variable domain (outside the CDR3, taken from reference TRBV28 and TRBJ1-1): DVKVTQSSRYLVKRTGEKVFLECVQDMDHENMFWYRQDPGLGLRLIYFSYDVKMKEKGDIPEGYSVSREKKERFSLILESASTNQTSMYLCASSFTAGYEAFFGQGTRLTVV.

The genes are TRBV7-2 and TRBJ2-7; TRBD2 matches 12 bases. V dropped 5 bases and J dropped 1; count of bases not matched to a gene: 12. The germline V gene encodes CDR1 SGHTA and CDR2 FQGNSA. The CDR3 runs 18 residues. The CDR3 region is CASSQPGTSGWASYEQYF. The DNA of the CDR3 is TGTGCCAGCAGCCAACCCGGGACTAGCGGGTGGGCATCCTACGAGCAGTACTTC.

As DNA, the CDR3 is TGTGCCACCAGCAAAACTAGCGGCGAGCAGTTCTTC. It is translated as CATSKTSGEQFF. The rearrangement links TRBV15 to TRBJ2-1; 8 bases are shared with TRBD2. The CDR3 sequence is 12 residues long. The V segment lost 4 bases and the J segment 10 bases; nucleotides outside the gene matches: 3. CDR1 and CDR2 (germline): LNHNV, YYDKDF (reference sequence).

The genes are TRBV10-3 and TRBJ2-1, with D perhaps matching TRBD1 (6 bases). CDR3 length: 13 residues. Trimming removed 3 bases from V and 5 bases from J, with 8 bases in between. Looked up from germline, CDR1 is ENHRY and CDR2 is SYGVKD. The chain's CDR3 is CAISERTDNEQFF. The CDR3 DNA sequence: TGTGCCATCAGTGAAAGGACAGACAATGAGCAGTTCTTC.

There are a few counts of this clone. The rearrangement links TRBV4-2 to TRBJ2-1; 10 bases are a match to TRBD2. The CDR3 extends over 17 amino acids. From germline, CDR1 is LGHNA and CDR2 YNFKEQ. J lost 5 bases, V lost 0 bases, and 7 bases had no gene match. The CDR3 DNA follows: TGTGCCAGCAGCCAAGATGGGGCGCTAGCGGGAGACAATGAGCAGTTCTTC. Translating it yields CASSQDGALAGDNEQFF.

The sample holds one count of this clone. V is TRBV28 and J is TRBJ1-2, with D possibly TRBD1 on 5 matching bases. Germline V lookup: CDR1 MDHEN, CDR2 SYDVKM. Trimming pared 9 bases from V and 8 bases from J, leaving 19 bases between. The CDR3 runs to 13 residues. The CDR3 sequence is CASLGEDRRGYTF. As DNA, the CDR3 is TGTGCCAGTTTGGGGGAGGACCGCAGAGGCTACACCTTC.

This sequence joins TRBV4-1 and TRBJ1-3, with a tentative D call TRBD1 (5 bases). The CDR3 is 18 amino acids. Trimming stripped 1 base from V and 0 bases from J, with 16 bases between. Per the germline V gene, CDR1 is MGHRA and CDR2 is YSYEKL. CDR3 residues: CASSQGTRGRYSGNTIYF. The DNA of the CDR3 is TGCGCCAGCAGCCAAGGGACAAGGGGCCGGTACTCTGGAAACACCATATATTTT.

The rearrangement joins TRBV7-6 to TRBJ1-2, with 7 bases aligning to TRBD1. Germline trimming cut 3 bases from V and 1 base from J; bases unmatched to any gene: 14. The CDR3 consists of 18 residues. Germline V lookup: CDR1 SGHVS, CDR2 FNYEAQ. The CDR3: CASSLRVAGTAYNYGYTF. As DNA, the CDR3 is TGTGCCAGCAGCTTGAGGGTGGCCGGGACAGCCTATAACTATGGCTACACCTTC.

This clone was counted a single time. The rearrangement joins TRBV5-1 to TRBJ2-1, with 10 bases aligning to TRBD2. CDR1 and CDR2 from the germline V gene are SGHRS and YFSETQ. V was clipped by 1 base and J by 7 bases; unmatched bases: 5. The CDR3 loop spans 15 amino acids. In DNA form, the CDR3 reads TGCGCCAGCAGCTTGCTGTCTAGCGGGGGAAATGAGCAGTTCTTC. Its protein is CASSLLSSGGNEQFF.

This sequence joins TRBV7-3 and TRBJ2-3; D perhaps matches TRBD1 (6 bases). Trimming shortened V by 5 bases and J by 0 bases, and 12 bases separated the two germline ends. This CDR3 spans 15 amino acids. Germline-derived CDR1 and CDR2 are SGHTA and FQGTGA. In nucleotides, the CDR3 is TGTGCCAGCAGCCGAAGCGGACAGAGCACAGATACGCAGTATTTT. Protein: CASSRSGQSTDTQYF.

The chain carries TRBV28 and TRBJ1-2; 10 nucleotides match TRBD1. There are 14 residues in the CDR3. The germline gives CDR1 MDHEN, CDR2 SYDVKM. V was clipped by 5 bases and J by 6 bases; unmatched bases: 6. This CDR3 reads CASSRQGARDGYTF. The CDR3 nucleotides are TGTGCCAGCAGTCGACAGGGGGCGCGGGATGGCTACACCTTC.

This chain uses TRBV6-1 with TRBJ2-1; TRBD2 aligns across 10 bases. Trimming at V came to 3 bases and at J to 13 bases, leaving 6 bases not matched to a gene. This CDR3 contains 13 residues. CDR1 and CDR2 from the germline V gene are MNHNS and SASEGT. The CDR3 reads CASSEGLAYSQFF. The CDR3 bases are TGTGCCAGCAGTGAGGGACTAGCGTATAGTCAGTTCTTC.

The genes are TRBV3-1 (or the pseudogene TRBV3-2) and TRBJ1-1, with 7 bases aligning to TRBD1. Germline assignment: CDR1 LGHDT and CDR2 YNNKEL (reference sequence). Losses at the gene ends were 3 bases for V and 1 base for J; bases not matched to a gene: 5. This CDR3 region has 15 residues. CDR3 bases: TGTGCCAGCAGCCAGTGGACAGGATCGAACACTGAAGCTTTCTTT. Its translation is CASSQWTGSNTEAFF.

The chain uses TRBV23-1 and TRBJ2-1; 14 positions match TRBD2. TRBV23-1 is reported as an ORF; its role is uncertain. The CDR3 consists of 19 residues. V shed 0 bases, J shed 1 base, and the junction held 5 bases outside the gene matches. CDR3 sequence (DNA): TGCGCCAGCAGTCAATCACCGGGACTAGCGGGAGTGTCCTACAATGAGCAGTTCTTC. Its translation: CASSQSPGLAGVSYNEQFF.

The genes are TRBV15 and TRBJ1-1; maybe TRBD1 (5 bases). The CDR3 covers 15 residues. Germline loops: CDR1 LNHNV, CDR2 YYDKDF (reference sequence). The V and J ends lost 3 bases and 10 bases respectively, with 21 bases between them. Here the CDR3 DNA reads TGTGCCACCAGCAGGGGGAAAGGGGAAAATCGTCGAGCTTTCTTT. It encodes CATSRGKGENRRAFF.

The CDR3 region is CSASTIQGQHPYEQYF. In DNA, the CDR3 is TGCAGTGCTAGTACGATACAGGGCCAACACCCCTACGAGCAGTACTTC. The chain joins TRBV20-1 to TRBJ2-7; D is perhaps TRBD1 (6 bases). The V gene's germline CDR1 is DFQATT and CDR2 SNEGSKA (reference sequence). The length of the CDR3 is 16 residues. Trimming stripped 3 bases from V and 2 bases from J, with 20 bases between.

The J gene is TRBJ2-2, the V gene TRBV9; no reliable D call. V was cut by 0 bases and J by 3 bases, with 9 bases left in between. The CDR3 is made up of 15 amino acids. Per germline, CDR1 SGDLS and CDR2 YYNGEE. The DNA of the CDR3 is TGTGCCAGCAGCGTAGCCTCGTCGGACACCGGGGAGCTGTTTTTT. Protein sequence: CASSVASSDTGELFF. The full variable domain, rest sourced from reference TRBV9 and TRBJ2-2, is DSGVTQTPKHLITATGQRVTLRCSPRSGDLSVYWYQQSLDQGLQFLIQYYNGEERAKGNILERFSAQQFPDLHSELNLSSLELGDSALYFCASSVASSDTGELFFGEGSRLTVL.